These T cell receptor beta chains were read from a single sample in a study of cytomegalovirus exposure and HLA in healthy donors. Produced via immunoSEQ multiplex PCR; TCRdb's table is partial and in-frame only. The data hold approximately 190,000 clones, with approximately 78% observed a single time. The material sequenced was PBMCs. The receptors were sampled from a woman aged 30 to 39 in good health and CMV-seropositive. Both conserved end residues are part of each CDR3. D genes are given only for firm matches. Only some rows state a clone size, as once, few, many or a class for expanded clones.

>TRBV7-2|-|TRBJ2-7|-
TGTGCCAGCAGCTCACCACAGGACTACGAGCAGTACTTC
CASSSPQDYEQYF
>TRBV2|-|TRBJ1-4|TRBD1
TGTGCCAGCAGTCGACAGGGGGTGAATGAAAAACTGTTTTTT
CASSRQGVNEKLFF
>TRBV4-3|-|TRBJ2-1|-
TGCGCCAGCAGCCGGAGGGGCGGGTTATACAATGAGCAGTTCTTC
CASSRRGGLYNEQFF
>TRBV2|-|TRBJ2-7|TRBD2
TGTGCCAGCAGGAACTCCGGGACTAGCGGGAGGGTACAGTACTTC
CASRNSGTSGRVQYF
>TRBV10-3|-|TRBJ2-2|TRBD2
TGTGCCATCAGTGAGCCGCCGGGGAGGGTTGGTAGCGGGGAGCTGTTTTTT
CAISEPPGRVGSGELFF
>TRBV30|-|TRBJ1-4|TRBD1
TGTGCCTGGAGTGTGGACAGGTCGGGGATGACTAATGAAAAACTGTTTTTT
CAWSVDRSGMTNEKLFF
>TRBV15|once|TRBJ2-7|TRBD2
TGTGCCACCAGCAGTACTAGCGGGGCCAACTACGAGCAGTACTTC
CATSSTSGANYEQYF
>TRBV6-5|-|TRBJ1-1|TRBD1
TGTGCCAGCAGGGACAGGTTACTTGAAGCTTTCTTT
CASRDRLLEAFF
>TRBV5-6|-|TRBJ2-3|TRBD2
TGTGCCAGCAGCTTGGTCATACTAGCGGGGGGAGGAGATACGCAGTATTTT
CASSLVILAGGGDTQYF
>TRBV5-5|-|TRBJ2-7|-
TGTGCCAGCAGCTTGGAGTGGAGGGCGCTCGAGCAGTACTTC
CASSLEWRALEQYF
>TRBV7-9|-|TRBJ2-7|-
TGTGCCAGCAGCACAGGGTGGGCCCCCTACGAGCAGTACTTC
CASSTGWAPYEQYF
>TRBV25-1|-|TRBJ1-1|TRBD1
TGTGCCAGCAGGGGGACAGTCACTGAAGCTTTCTTT
CASRGTVTEAFF
>TRBV28|-|TRBJ2-3|-
TGTGCCAGCAGCCCGGGACACCTAACCACAGATACGCAGTATTTT
CASSPGHLTTDTQYF
>TRBV6-5|-|TRBJ2-1|-
TGTGCCAGTGCGCCCGCCGGGACACTGAATGAGCAGTTCTTC
CASAPAGTLNEQFF
>TRBV6-1|-|TRBJ1-4|-
TGTGCCAGCAGTGCTGCGGATCCGAATGAAAAACTGTTTTTT
CASSAADPNEKLFF
>TRBV7-9|few|TRBJ2-3|-
TGTGCCAGCAGCTCCCAAGGGGGGGGAAACACAGATACGCAGTATTTT
CASSSQGGGNTDTQYF
>TRBV29-1|once|TRBJ2-5|TRBD1
TGCAGCGGGGGACAGGGGCGCGGAGAGACCCAGTACTTC
CSGGQGRGETQYF
>TRBV7-3|many|TRBJ2-1|TRBD1
TGTGCCAGCAGTCGACAGGGCTCCTACAATGAGCAGTTCTTC
CASSRQGSYNEQFF
>TRBV9|-|TRBJ2-1|TRBD1
TGTGCCAGCAGCGCGCCGGGACAGGGTGTCAATGAGCAGTTCTTC
CASSAPGQGVNEQFF
>TRBV4-2|-|TRBJ2-5|-
TGTGCCAGCAGCCCCCATGAGGGGGGGCTTTTGAAAGAGACCCAGTACTTC
CASSPHEGGLLKETQYF
>TRBV11-3|-|TRBJ2-1|-
TGTGCCAGCAGCTTAAGAGGACGGGGGGCTCACAATGAGCAGTTCTTC
CASSLRGRGAHNEQFF
>TRBV5-1|-|TRBJ2-6|TRBD1
TGCGCCAGCAGCTTGGTCACAGGGGACCTCTCTGGGGCCAACGTCCTGACTTTC
CASSLVTGDLSGANVLTF
>TRBV10-3|-|TRBJ1-3|-
TGTGCCATCAGTGAGTCACAGGTACTATCTGGAAACACCATATATTTT
CAISESQVLSGNTIYF
>TRBV2|-|TRBJ1-5|TRBD1
TGTGCCAGCACTTTAGGACAGGGCAATCAGCCCCAGCATTTT
CASTLGQGNQPQHF
>TRBV7-2|-|TRBJ2-1|TRBD2
TGTGCCAGCAGCTTCTGGCGGGGGGAGACGTGGGAGCAGTTCTTC
CASSFWRGETWEQFF
>TRBV5-6|-|TRBJ2-5|-
TGTGCCAGCAGCTACACACCTCAAGAGACCCAGTACTTC
CASSYTPQETQYF
>TRBV28|medium-sized|TRBJ2-1|TRBD1
TGTGCCAGCAGACCGGACAGGCCCGGCTACAATGAGCAGTTCTTC
CASRPDRPGYNEQFF
>TRBV19|-|TRBJ1-2|-
TGTGCCAGTAGTATTCCCGGAGGTGGATATGGCTACACCTTC
CASSIPGGGYGYTF
>TRBV28|once|TRBJ2-7|-
TGTGCCAGCAAGGACATCGACGAGCAGTACTTC
CASKDIDEQYF
>TRBV18|-|TRBJ2-1|TRBD1
TGTGCCAGCTCACCGCGGACAGGGGTAGAGGAGCAGTTCTTC
CASSPRTGVEEQFF
>TRBV28|-|TRBJ2-7|TRBD1
TGTGCCAGCAGTCCCCCAGGGGGCAAGTACGAGCAGTACTTC
CASSPPGGKYEQYF
>TRBV5-1|-|TRBJ1-4|-
TGCGCCAGCAGCCCACTGGATCCCAGGGAAAAACTGTTTTTT
CASSPLDPREKLFF
>TRBV5-4|-|TRBJ1-2|-
TGTGCCAGCAGTCTAGGAGGTGACTATGGCTACACCTTC
CASSLGGDYGYTF
>TRBV7-9|-|TRBJ1-5|TRBD1
TGTGCCAGCAGCCCGCGGACAGGGAGCAATCAGCCCCAGCATTTT
CASSPRTGSNQPQHF
>TRBV29-1|-|TRBJ2-7|-
TGCAGCGTTTACACGATCTACGAGCAGTACTTC
CSVYTIYEQYF
>TRBV27|-|TRBJ1-1|-
TGTGCCAGCAGCCAGCGGGGCACTGAAGCTTTCTTT
CASSQRGTEAFF
>TRBV28|-|TRBJ2-7|TRBD1
TGTGCCAGCAGTTGGACCGGGACAGTATACGAGCAGTACTTC
CASSWTGTVYEQYF
>TRBV6-6|once|TRBJ2-3|-
TGTGCCAGCAGTTACTCGATACTCCACACAGATACGCAGTATTTT
CASSYSILHTDTQYF
>TRBV30|-|TRBJ2-1|-
TGTGCCTGGGGCGGCATATCCCGGACCTACAATGAGCAGTTCTTC
CAWGGISRTYNEQFF
>TRBV2|-|TRBJ1-5|-
TGTGCCAGTAAACAGGGTTCTCAGCCCCAGCATTTT
CASKQGSQPQHF
>TRBV7-9|-|TRBJ2-1|TRBD2
TGTGCCAGCAGCCAGACTAGCGGCGAACTTAGCTCCTACAATGAGCAGTTCTTC
CASSQTSGELSSYNEQFF
>TRBV6-1|-|TRBJ2-7|TRBD2
TGTGCCAGCAGAATGACTAGCGGGAGCTACGAGCAGTACTTC
CASRMTSGSYEQYF
>TRBV4-1|few|TRBJ2-2|TRBD1
TGCGCCAGCAGCCCTCTTCCCAGGGGGCGAAACACCGGGGAGCTGTTTTTT
CASSPLPRGRNTGELFF
>TRBV28|-|TRBJ1-5|-
TGTGCCAGCAGCCCGGCAGGGTGGAATCAGCCCCAGCATTTT
CASSPAGWNQPQHF
>TRBV6-5|-|TRBJ1-4|-
TGTGCCAGCAGCCCCGGAGCGGGTAATGAAAAACTGTTTTTT
CASSPGAGNEKLFF
>TRBV6-1|few|TRBJ2-5|TRBD2
TGTGCCAGCAGTGATGGACGCGGGAGTGGGGAAGAGACCCAGTACTTC
CASSDGRGSGEETQYF